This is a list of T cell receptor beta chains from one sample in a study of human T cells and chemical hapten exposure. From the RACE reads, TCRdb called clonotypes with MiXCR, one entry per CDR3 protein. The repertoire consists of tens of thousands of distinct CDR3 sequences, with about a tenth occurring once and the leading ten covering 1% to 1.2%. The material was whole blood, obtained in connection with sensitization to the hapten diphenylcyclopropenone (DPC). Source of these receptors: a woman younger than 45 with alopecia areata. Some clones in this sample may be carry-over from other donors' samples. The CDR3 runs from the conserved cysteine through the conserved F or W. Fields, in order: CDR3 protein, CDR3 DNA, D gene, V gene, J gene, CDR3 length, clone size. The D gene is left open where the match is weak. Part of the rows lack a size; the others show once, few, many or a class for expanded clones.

CDR3: CASSQNYEKLFF; DNA: TGCGCCAGCAGCCAAAACTATGAAAAACTGTTTTTT; D: .; V: TRBV4-1; J: TRBJ1-4; length: 12; size: many
CDR3: CSARGGAMNTEAFF; DNA: TGCAGTGCTAGGGGAGGGGCCATGAACACTGAAGCTTTCTTT; D: .; V: TRBV20-1; J: TRBJ1-1; length: 14; size: many
CDR3: CASSLTSGVTQYF; DNA: TGTGCCAGCAGTTTGACTAGCGGGGTTACGCAGTATTTT; D: TRBD2; V: TRBV28; J: TRBJ2-3; length: 13; size: many
CDR3: CASSLSGTSGRGNEQFF; DNA: TGTGCCAGCAGCTTATCCGGGACTAGCGGGAGAGGGAATGAGCAGTTCTTC; D: TRBD2; V: TRBV13; J: TRBJ2-1; length: 17; size: .
CDR3: CSATVAGAYEQYF; DNA: TGCAGTGCTACGGTAGCAGGGGCCTACGAGCAGTACTTC; D: .; V: TRBV20-1; J: TRBJ2-7; length: 13; size: many
CDR3: CASSLRYTDTQYF; DNA: TGTGCCAGTAGTCTCCGTTACACAGATACGCAGTATTTT; D: .; V: TRBV19; J: TRBJ2-3; length: 13; size: .
CDR3: CASSLRGVSGYTF; DNA: TGTGCCAGCAGTTTACGGGGGGTCTCTGGCTACACCTTC; D: .; V: TRBV28; J: TRBJ1-2; length: 13; size: .
CDR3: CASSPTGGQSPLHF; DNA: TGTGCCAGCTCACCTACCGGGGGGCAGTCACCCCTCCACTTT; D: .; V: TRBV18; J: TRBJ1-6; length: 14; size: .
CDR3: CASSYSSGDQPQHF; DNA: TGTGCCAGCAGTTACTCGAGCGGGGATCAGCCCCAGCATTTT; D: .; V: TRBV6-5; J: TRBJ1-5; length: 14; size: few
CDR3: CASSPRADSGNTIYF; DNA: TGTGCCAGCTCACCACGGGCCGACTCTGGAAACACCATATATTTT; D: .; V: TRBV18; J: TRBJ1-3; length: 15; size: many
CDR3: CSVQRGGDEKLFF; DNA: TGCAGCGTACAACGCGGAGGGGACGAAAAACTGTTTTTT; D: .; V: TRBV29-1; J: TRBJ1-4; length: 13; size: .
CDR3: CASSLALAGSSYNEQFF; DNA: TGTGCCAGCAGCTTAGCATTAGCGGGGAGCTCCTACAATGAGCAGTTCTTC; D: TRBD2; V: TRBV11-2; J: TRBJ2-1; length: 17; size: few
CDR3: CASSWGGTGNQPQHF; DNA: TGTGCCAGCAGCTGGGGCGGGACAGGGAATCAGCCCCAGCATTTT; D: TRBD1; V: TRBV28; J: TRBJ1-5; length: 15; size: many
CDR3: CASSDGRGAYNEQFF; DNA: TGTGCCAGCAGTGATGGGCGGGGGGCTTACAATGAGCAGTTCTTC; D: TRBD2; V: TRBV2; J: TRBJ2-1; length: 15; size: many
CDR3: CASSFDTTNNSPLHF; DNA: TGTGCCAGCAGTTTCGATACAACTAATAATTCACCCCTCCACTTT; D: .; V: TRBV12-3/TRBV12-4; J: TRBJ1-6; length: 15; size: few
CDR3: CASSIEPWGYQPQHF; DNA: TGTGCCAGTAGTATTGAACCTTGGGGTTATCAGCCCCAGCATTTT; D: .; V: TRBV19; J: TRBJ1-5; length: 15; size: many
CDR3: CASSQVASEQYF; DNA: TGTGCCAGCAGCCAGGTGGCTAGCGAGCAGTACTTC; D: .; V: TRBV3-1; J: TRBJ2-7; length: 12; size: .
CDR3: CASRRLSGANVLTF; DNA: TGTGCCAGCAGACGGCTCTCTGGGGCCAACGTCCTGACTTTC; D: .; V: TRBV11-2; J: TRBJ2-6; length: 14; size: .
CDR3: CASSLAVTSGSNQPQHF; DNA: TGTGCCAGCAGCTTAGCTGTCACTTCGGGCAGCAATCAGCCCCAGCATTTT; D: .; V: TRBV7-2; J: TRBJ1-5; length: 17; size: many
CDR3: CATDSSYEQYF; DNA: TGTGCCACCGACAGCTCCTACGAGCAGTACTTC; D: .; V: TRBV28; J: TRBJ2-7; length: 11; size: few
CDR3: CASMREDTQYF; DNA: TGTGCCAGCATGAGGGAAGATACGCAGTATTTT; D: .; V: TRBV2; J: TRBJ2-3; length: 11; size: .
CDR3: CASSGGVGNQPQHF; DNA: TGTGCCAGCAGTGGGGGGGTGGGCAATCAGCCCCAGCATTTT; D: .; V: TRBV6-1; J: TRBJ1-5; length: 14; size: many
CDR3: CSAAVQGASGYTF; DNA: TGCAGCGCGGCGGTACAGGGGGCGAGTGGCTACACCTTC; D: TRBD1; V: TRBV29-1; J: TRBJ1-2; length: 13; size: .
CDR3: CASSRQVSTDTQYF; DNA: TGTGCCAGCTCGAGACAGGTTAGCACAGATACGCAGTATTTT; D: .; V: TRBV18; J: TRBJ2-3; length: 14; size: .
CDR3: CASSRNTEAFF; DNA: TGTGCCAGCAGCCGCAACACTGAAGCTTTCTTT; D: .; V: TRBV5-6; J: TRBJ1-1; length: 11; size: few
CDR3: CATSDSAVIPYGYTF; DNA: TGTGCCACCAGTGATTCGGCCGTGATCCCCTATGGCTACACCTTC; D: .; V: TRBV24-1; J: TRBJ1-2; length: 15; size: many
CDR3: CASSRGEGRGVSGELFF; DNA: TGCGCCAGCAGCAGGGGGGAGGGCCGAGGGGTCTCCGGGGAGCTGTTTTTT; D: .; V: TRBV4-3; J: TRBJ2-2; length: 17; size: .
CDR3: CASARTSGEYNEQFF; DNA: TGTGCCAGCGCTAGGACTAGCGGGGAGTACAATGAGCAGTTCTTC; D: TRBD2; V: TRBV6-4; J: TRBJ2-1; length: 15; size: .
CDR3: CASSVDNGNTIYF; DNA: TGTGCCAGCAGCGTAGATAACGGAAACACCATATATTTT; D: .; V: TRBV9; J: TRBJ1-3; length: 13; size: .
CDR3: CASSLSSGGNQPQHF; DNA: TGTGCCAGCAGCTTGTCTAGCGGCGGCAATCAGCCCCAGCATTTT; D: .; V: TRBV11-2; J: TRBJ1-5; length: 15; size: few
CDR3: CASSLGSSYNSPLHF; DNA: TGTGCCAGCAGTTTGGGGTCCTCCTATAATTCACCCCTCCACTTT; D: .; V: TRBV12-3/TRBV12-4; J: TRBJ1-6; length: 15; size: many
CDR3: CSARNDRGRGDTQYF; DNA: TGCAGTGCTAGAAACGACAGGGGCCGGGGAGATACGCAGTATTTT; D: TRBD1; V: TRBV20-1; J: TRBJ2-3; length: 15; size: .
CDR3: CASSQEGQGMTETQYF; DNA: TGCGCCAGCAGCCAAGAGGGACAGGGAATGACAGAGACCCAGTACTTC; D: TRBD1; V: TRBV4-1; J: TRBJ2-5; length: 16; size: .
CDR3: CASSLAESWNEKLFF; DNA: TGTGCCAGCAGTTTGGCAGAGAGTTGGAATGAAAAACTGTTTTTT; D: .; V: TRBV28; J: TRBJ1-4; length: 15; size: few
CDR3: CSAALGGGPYNEQFF; DNA: TGCAGTGCTGCCCTTGGCGGGGGGCCCTACAATGAGCAGTTCTTC; D: TRBD2; V: TRBV20-1; J: TRBJ2-1; length: 15; size: many
CDR3: CASKQGLMNTEAFF; DNA: TGCGCCAGCAAACAGGGGCTAATGAACACTGAAGCTTTCTTT; D: TRBD1; V: TRBV5-1; J: TRBJ1-1; length: 14; size: .
CDR3: CSARFISGRAYEQYF; DNA: TGCAGTGCTAGATTTATCAGCGGGAGGGCCTACGAGCAGTACTTC; D: TRBD2; V: TRBV20-1; J: TRBJ2-7; length: 15; size: many